This TCR beta chain stems from a study of blood T cell repertoires in COVID-19. At the level of the study: Samples representing acute and convalescent COVID-19 were sourced from the United States, Italy and Spain. The cDNA or gDNA used as material had been derived from T cells, B-cell-depleted T cells, or PBMCs.

The CDR3 runs to 14 residues. Per the germline V gene, CDR1 is SGHTA and CDR2 is FQGNSA. Losses at the gene ends were 5 bases for V and 4 bases for J; bases not matched to a gene: 3. Per the original methods: Counts of nucleated cells, estimated from reference gene primer amplification, were obtained. Libraries were prepared by immunoSEQ multiplex PCR; TCRdb keeps only in-frame clonotypes and omits some of them. V, J and clone size are taken as reported in that table, and D and trimming were inferred from the DNA itself. The data show 95,000 to 150,000 clones, with nearly 90% seen just once and 3.8% held by the top ten. This clone was recorded once.

The source of this sequence is a woman aged 55-70 years with COVID-19, enrolled during active disease. The sample consisted of peripheral blood. The J gene is TRBJ1-2, the V gene TRBV7-2; 11 nucleotides line up with TRBD1. The CDR3 region has the DNA TGTGCCAGCAGCCCCGGGACAGGGGGCTATGGCTACACCTTC. Protein sequence: CASSPGTGGYGYTF.